This T cell receptor beta chain derives from a study of cytomegalovirus exposure and HLA in healthy donors. General study results and limits: Immune exposure data for these donors was limited to CMV serostatus. Across donors, presence/absence analyses took sequencing depth to be roughly uniform. The investigators catalogued 150 to 200 TCR beta chains as cytomegalovirus-associated.

The primer mix had 60 Vbeta and 13 Jbeta primers. Per the study methods: A follow-up analysis tallied 86 million or so unique TCR beta chains, some 11 million shared. Assay: immunoSEQ multiplex PCR; the TCRdb copy retains only in-frame clones and omits some. V and J calls and clone size are those listed in that table; D and trimming were worked out from the DNA. Its clone listing holds 60,000 to 70,000 clones. CDR1 is PRHDT, CDR2 FYEKMQ, per germline (reference sequence). The V and J ends lost 4 bases and 7 bases, in that order; junction bases with no gene match: 5. This CDR3 comprises 15 residues. Notes on this clone: As yet, its antigen is unknown.

Material: PBMCs. This sequence joins TRBV13 and TRBJ1-5, with 12 bases aligning to TRBD1. The receptor was derived from a man aged 25 to 40 in good health and CMV-seropositive. CDR3 residues: CASSSGTGGGQPQHF. As DNA, the CDR3 is TGTGCCAGCAGCTCGGGGACAGGGGGCGGCCAGCCCCAGCATTTT.